These 24 T cell receptor beta chains came from one sample sequenced in a study of cytomegalovirus exposure and HLA in healthy donors. It was with 60 Vbeta and 13 Jbeta primers that the PCR ran. Clones were sequenced by immunoSEQ multiplex PCR, and TCRdb holds only the in-frame ones, with some missing. The table lists about 160,000 clones, about 85% of them singletons, with 2% to 2.5% in the top ten. Sequenced: PBMCs. These receptors were collected from a man younger than 30 in good health and CMV-seropositive.

The chain uses TRBV6-9 and TRBJ1-5; D gene unclear. Germline CDR1 and CDR2: MNHGY and SVAAGI. Trimming left V 2 bases short and J 4 bases short, with 6 bases between. The CDR3 has 13 amino acids. CDR3: CASSYSTNQPQHF. For the CDR3, the DNA is TGTGCCAGCAGTTATAGTACTAATCAGCCCCAGCATTTT.

V usage is TRBV2 and J usage is TRBJ1-1, with TRBD1 matching over 7 bases. Germline-derived CDR1 and CDR2 are SNHLY and FYNNEI. The CDR3 covers 14 residues. V was pared by 7 bases and J by 7 bases, with 12 bases of the junction left unmatched. CDR3 region: CASNGDSPRGEAFF. CDR3 nucleotides: TGTGCCAGCAATGGGGACAGTCCACGGGGTGAAGCTTTCTTT.

A word on this clone: A read error may account for a junction end that differs from germline. The genes are TRBV4-1 and TRBJ2-4; 10 bases map to TRBD1. The CDR3 extends over 15 amino acids. Germline V lookup: CDR1 MGHRA, CDR2 YSYEKL. CDR3: CASSQRQGAENSQYF. The CDR3 DNA sequence: TGCGCCAGCAGCCAACGACAGGGGGCCGAAAACAGTCAGTACTTC.

This sequence joins TRBV4-1 and TRBJ1-1; D unclear. The CDR3 covers 15 residues. Germline V gene lookup returns CDR1 MGHRA and CDR2 YSYEKL. With 0 bases removed from V and 4 bases from J, the gap between germline ends came to 12 bases. DNA for the CDR3: TGCGCCAGCAGCCAAGAGGTAATGGCTTCCACTGAAGCTTTCTTT. Protein sequence: CASSQEVMASTEAFF.

This chain connects TRBV2 to TRBJ1-5; maybe TRBD1 (6 bases). Per germline, CDR1 SNHLY and CDR2 FYNNEI. This CDR3 has 15 amino acids. V lost 6 bases to trimming and J lost 3 bases, with 15 bases between them. The CDR3 reads CASRDGQLNNQPQHF. For the CDR3, the DNA is TGTGCCAGCAGGGATGGACAGCTCAACAATCAGCCCCAGCATTTT. The variable domain in full, with the rest retrieved from reference TRBV2 and TRBJ1-5, is EPEVTQTPSHQVTQMGQEVILRCVPISNHLYFYWYRQILGQKVEFLVSFYNNEISEKSEIFDDQFSVERPDGSNFTLKIRSTKLEDSAMYFCASRDGQLNNQPQHFGDGTRLSIL.

The chain employs TRBV5-5 and TRBJ1-6, with 9 bases lining up with TRBD1. The CDR3 sequence is 16 residues long. Germline V gene data show CDR1 as SGHKS and CDR2 as YYEKEE (reference sequence). V trimming: 3 bases; J trimming: 6 bases; junction bases outside the gene matches: 7. CDR3 in amino acids: CASSWEWTGVNSPLHF. The CDR3 DNA is TGTGCCAGCAGCTGGGAATGGACAGGGGTTAATTCACCCCTCCACTTT.

V is TRBV5-4 and J is TRBJ2-2; the match to TRBD1 covers 7 bases. The CDR3 runs 18 residues. Unmatched junction bases numbered 18, after V lost 5 bases and J lost 5 bases. Germline assignment: CDR1 SGHNT and CDR2 YYREEE (reference sequence). Written as DNA, the CDR3 is TGTGCCAGCAGTTTGTCCGACCTAGGGGGCGAACCAACCGGGGAGCTGTTTTTT. Translated, it gives CASSLSDLGGEPTGELFF.

This clone was seen more than once but under ten times. The chain is built from TRBV7-9 and TRBJ2-2; a possible D gene is TRBD1 (5 bases). Trimming cost V 2 bases and J 6 bases, with 13 bases left between them. CDR3 length: 15 amino acids. In germline, CDR1 is SEHNR, CDR2 FQNEAQ (reference sequence). This CDR3 reads CASSLRRLGAGELFF. CDR3 bases: TGTGCCAGCAGCTTACGTCGGTTAGGGGCCGGGGAGCTGTTTTTT.

The rearrangement uses TRBV6-1 and TRBJ1-1; TRBD1 might be the D (5 bases). Trimming stripped 6 bases from V and 1 base from J, with 12 bases between. The CDR3 covers 14 residues. CDR1 and CDR2 (germline): MNHNS, SASEGT. CDR3 protein: CASRGYTGNTEAFF. The CDR3 DNA is TGTGCCAGCAGGGGTTATACAGGGAACACTGAAGCTTTCTTT.

The V call is TRBV29-1, the J call TRBJ2-6; D not certain. The CDR3 runs to 16 residues. Trimming took 6 bases from V and 0 from J, leaving 15 bases between them. Germline assignment: CDR1 SQVTM and CDR2 ANQGSEA. CDR3 residues: CSVRETPSSGANVLTF. The CDR3 nucleotides read TGCAGCGTCAGAGAGACCCCTAGCTCTGGGGCCAACGTCCTGACTTTC.

The count of this clone is one. The chain uses TRBV5-4 and TRBJ1-1, with 7 nucleotides matching TRBD1. The germline gives CDR1 SGHNT, CDR2 YYREEE (reference sequence). The CDR3 is 18 residues long. V lost 0 bases, J lost 3 bases, and 14 bases stayed unmatched. The CDR3 spells CASSLVQGRSRGDTEAFF. The CDR3 DNA reads TGTGCCAGCAGCTTGGTACAGGGGAGGTCCAGGGGCGACACTGAAGCTTTCTTT.

J is TRBJ1-5 and V is TRBV15; D gene uncertain. The CDR3 loop spans 14 amino acids. Germline assignment: CDR1 LNHNV and CDR2 YYDKDF (reference sequence). V lost 6 bases to trimming and J lost 3 bases, with 12 bases between them. The CDR3 coding sequence is TGTGCCACCAGGATGGGGAGGGCCAATCAGCCCCAGCATTTT. This sequence encodes CATRMGRANQPQHF. The full variable domain, its missing parts supplied by reference TRBV15 and TRBJ1-5, is DAMVIQNPRYQVTQFGKPVTLSCSQTLNHNVMYWYQQKSSQAPKLLFHYYDKDFNNEADTPDNFQSRRPNTSFCFLDIRSPGLGDTAMYLCATRMGRANQPQHFGDGTRLSIL.

This sequence joins TRBV19 and TRBJ2-1; TRBD1 matches 8 bases. The CDR3 consists of 17 residues. Unmatched junction bases numbered 9, after V lost 5 bases and J lost 0 bases. Germline lookup yields CDR1 LNHDA and CDR2 SQIVND (reference sequence). Here the CDR3 reads CASSPERTGSSYNEQFF. The CDR3 DNA reads as TGTGCCAGTAGTCCAGAGAGGACAGGGAGCTCCTACAATGAGCAGTTCTTC.

V usage is TRBV19 and J usage is TRBJ2-7, with 9 bases lining up with TRBD1. Germline assignment: CDR1 LNHDA and CDR2 SQIVND (reference sequence). Trimming took 6 bases from V and 0 from J; bases not matched to a gene: 9. The CDR3 extends over 16 amino acids. The CDR3 here is CASRRNTGQGSYEQYF. CDR3 in DNA: TGTGCCAGTAGACGAAACACGGGACAGGGCTCCTACGAGCAGTACTTC.

The chain has TRBV5-1 and TRBJ1-4; 7 bases align to TRBD1. This CDR3 spans 15 amino acids. The trim removed 0 bases at V and 9 bases at J, leaving 8 bases unmatched. CDR1 and CDR2 from the germline V gene are SGHRS and YFSETQ. The CDR3 DNA follows: TGCGCCAGCAGCTTGGGGGGGACAGCTCCTAAAAAACTGTTTTTT. Translating it yields CASSLGGTAPKKLFF.

The chain uses TRBV11-2 and TRBJ2-3; 10 positions match TRBD2. Trimming took 4 bases from V and 0 from J; bases not matched to a gene: 4. CDR1 is SGHAT, CDR2 FQNNGV, per germline. The CDR3 totals 16 residues. The CDR3: CASSSRTSGSTDTQYF. CDR3 DNA: TGTGCCAGCAGCTCACGGACTAGCGGCAGCACAGATACGCAGTATTTT.

The V call is TRBV5-1, the J call TRBJ2-6, with TRBD2 matching 11 bases. The length of the CDR3 is 17 residues. The V gene end was trimmed by 5 bases and the J gene end by 2 bases; junction bases not matched to a gene: 6. The germline V gene encodes CDR1 SGHRS and CDR2 YFSETQ. The CDR3 region has the DNA TGCGCCAGCAGTCAGGAACTAGCGGGGGCTGGGGCCAACGTCCTGACTTTC. Residues: CASSQELAGAGANVLTF.

This clone was counted a single time. This chain joins TRBV11-3 and TRBJ1-4; weak D call: TRBD1 (6 bases). The germline V gene encodes CDR1 SGHNT and CDR2 YENEEA. Trimming cost V 5 bases and J 2 bases, with 15 bases left between them. The length of the CDR3 is 16 residues. The CDR3 protein is CASSRSQGATNEKLFF. CDR3 DNA: TGTGCCAGCAGCCGGTCACAGGGCGCGACTAATGAAAAACTGTTTTTT.

The chain recombines TRBV14 with TRBJ1-6; TRBD1 matches at 10 bases. The CDR3 is made up of 18 amino acids. After removal of 6 bases from V and 5 bases from J, the junction contained 13 bases not matched to a gene. The germline V gene encodes CDR1 SGHDN and CDR2 FVKESK. The CDR3 here is CASSSGTGALKDNSPLHF. CDR3 in DNA: TGTGCCAGCAGTTCCGGGACAGGGGCCTTGAAGGATAATTCACCCCTCCACTTT.

The chain couples TRBV5-1 to TRBJ1-2, with 9 positions matching TRBD1. Germline CDR1 is SGHRS and CDR2 is YFSETQ. The ends lost 0 bases at V and 2 bases at J; junction bases unmatched: 2. The CDR3 length is 15 residues. CDR3 in amino acids: CASSLGGQGNYGYTF. DNA for the CDR3: TGCGCCAGCAGCTTGGGGGGACAGGGAAACTATGGCTACACCTTC.

Points on this clone: One end of the junction fails to match germline, which may point to a read error. The V and J genes are TRBV25-1 and TRBJ1-4; no clear D. The CDR3 covers 13 residues. The germline CDR1 and CDR2 sequences are MGHDK and SYGVNS. CDR3 DNA: TGTGCCAGTAGTGACCCCGAACGGGAAAAACTGTTTTTT. Residues: CASSDPEREKLFF.

This chain links TRBV30 with TRBJ1-1; TRBD1 agrees at 7 bases. V was clipped by 0 bases and J by 11 bases; unmatched bases: 6. The CDR3 is 12 residues long. CDR1 and CDR2 (germline): GTSNPN, SVGIG (reference sequence). CDR3 residues: CAWSVEGARAFF. Here the CDR3 DNA reads TGTGCCTGGAGTGTAGAGGGGGCGAGGGCTTTCTTT.

The V gene is TRBV19, the J gene TRBJ1-5; 8 nucleotides align to TRBD1. The V and J ends lost 5 bases and 2 bases, in that order; junction bases with no gene match: 8. The germline CDR1 and CDR2 sequences are LNHDA and SQIVND (reference sequence). The CDR3 extends over 16 amino acids. CDR3 protein: CASSVQGVIRNQPQHF. In DNA form, the CDR3 reads TGTGCCAGTAGTGTACAGGGGGTGATACGCAATCAGCCCCAGCATTTT.

The chain couples TRBV11-2 to TRBJ1-4; TRBD1 matches 7 bases. The CDR3 has 14 residues. With V trimmed by 3 bases and J by 5 bases, 3 bases remained unmatched. Germline loops: CDR1 SGHAT, CDR2 FQNNGV. The CDR3 DNA sequence: TGTGCCAGCAGCTTGGGACAGTTAAATGAAAAACTGTTTTTT. Residues: CASSLGQLNEKLFF.